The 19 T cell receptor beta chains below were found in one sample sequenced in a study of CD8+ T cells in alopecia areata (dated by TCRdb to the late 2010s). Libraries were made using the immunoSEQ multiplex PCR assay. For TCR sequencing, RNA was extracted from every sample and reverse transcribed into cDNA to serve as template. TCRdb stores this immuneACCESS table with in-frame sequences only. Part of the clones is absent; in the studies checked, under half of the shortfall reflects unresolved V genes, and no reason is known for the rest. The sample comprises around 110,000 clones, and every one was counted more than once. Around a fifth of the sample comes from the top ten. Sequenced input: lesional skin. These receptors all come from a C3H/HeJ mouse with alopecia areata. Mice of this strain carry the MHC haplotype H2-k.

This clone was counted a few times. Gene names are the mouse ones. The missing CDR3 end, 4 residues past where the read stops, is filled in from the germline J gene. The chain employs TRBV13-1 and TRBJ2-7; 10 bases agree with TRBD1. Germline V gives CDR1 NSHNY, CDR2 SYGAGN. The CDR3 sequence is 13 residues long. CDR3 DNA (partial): TGTGCCAGCAGCACCGGGACAGGGGAT. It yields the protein CASSTGTGD. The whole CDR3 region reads CASSTGTGDEQYF.

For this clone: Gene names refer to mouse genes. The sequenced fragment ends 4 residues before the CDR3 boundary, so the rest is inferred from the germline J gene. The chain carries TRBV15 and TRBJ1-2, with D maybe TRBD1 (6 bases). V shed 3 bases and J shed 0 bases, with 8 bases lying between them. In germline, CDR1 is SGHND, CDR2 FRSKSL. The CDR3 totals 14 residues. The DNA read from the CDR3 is TGTGCCAGCAGTTTTTGGACAGCAAACTCC. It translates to CASSFWTANS. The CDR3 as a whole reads CASSFWTANSDYTF.

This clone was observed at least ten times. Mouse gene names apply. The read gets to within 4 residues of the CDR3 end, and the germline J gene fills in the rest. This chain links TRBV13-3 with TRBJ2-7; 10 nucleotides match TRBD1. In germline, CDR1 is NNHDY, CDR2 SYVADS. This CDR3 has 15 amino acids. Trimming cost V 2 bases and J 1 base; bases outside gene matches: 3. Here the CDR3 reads CASSEWDRGSYEQYF. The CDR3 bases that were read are TGTGCCAGCAGTGAGTGGGACAGGGGATCCTAT.

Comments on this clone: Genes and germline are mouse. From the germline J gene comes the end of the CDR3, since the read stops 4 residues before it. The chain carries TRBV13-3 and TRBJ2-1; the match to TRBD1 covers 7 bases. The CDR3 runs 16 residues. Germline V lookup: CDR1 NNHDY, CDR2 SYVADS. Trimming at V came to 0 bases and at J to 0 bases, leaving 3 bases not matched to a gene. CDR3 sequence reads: CASSDAGTDNYAEQFF. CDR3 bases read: TGTGCCAGCAGTGATGCGGGGACAGATAACTATGCT.

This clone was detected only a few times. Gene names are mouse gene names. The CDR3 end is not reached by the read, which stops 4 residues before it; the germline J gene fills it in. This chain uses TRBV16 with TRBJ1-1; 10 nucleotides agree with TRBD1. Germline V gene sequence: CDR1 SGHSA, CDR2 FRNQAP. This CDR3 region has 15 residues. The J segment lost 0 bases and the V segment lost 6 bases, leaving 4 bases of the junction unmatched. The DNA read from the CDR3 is TGTGCAAGCAGAGCCGGGACAGGGGCAAACACA. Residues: CASRAGTGANT. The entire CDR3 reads CASRAGTGANTEVFF.

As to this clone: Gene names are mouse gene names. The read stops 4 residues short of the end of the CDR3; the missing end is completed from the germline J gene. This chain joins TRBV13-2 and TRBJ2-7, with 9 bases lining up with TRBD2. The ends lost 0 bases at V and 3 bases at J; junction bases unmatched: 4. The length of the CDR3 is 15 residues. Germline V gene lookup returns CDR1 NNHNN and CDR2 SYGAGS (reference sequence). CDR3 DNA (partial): TGTGCCAGCGGTGATGGGGACTGGGAAAACTAT. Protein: CASGDGDWENY. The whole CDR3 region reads CASGDGDWENYEQYF.

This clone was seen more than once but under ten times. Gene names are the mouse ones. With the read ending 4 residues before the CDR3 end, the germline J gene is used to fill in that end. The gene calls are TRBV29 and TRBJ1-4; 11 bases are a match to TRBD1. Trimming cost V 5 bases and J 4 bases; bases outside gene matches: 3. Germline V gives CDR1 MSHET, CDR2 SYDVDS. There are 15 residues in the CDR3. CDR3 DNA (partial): TGTGCTAGCAGTCCCGGGACAGGGGGCAACGAA. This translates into CASSPGTGGNE. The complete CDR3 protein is CASSPGTGGNERLFF.

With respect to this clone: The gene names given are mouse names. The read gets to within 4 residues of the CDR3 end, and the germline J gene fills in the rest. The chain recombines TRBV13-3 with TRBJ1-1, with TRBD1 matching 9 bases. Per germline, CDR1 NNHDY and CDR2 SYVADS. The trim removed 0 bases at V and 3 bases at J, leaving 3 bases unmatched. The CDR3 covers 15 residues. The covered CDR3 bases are TGTGCCAGCAGTGATGCGGACAGGGGAGACACA. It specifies CASSDADRGDT. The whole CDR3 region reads CASSDADRGDTEVFF.

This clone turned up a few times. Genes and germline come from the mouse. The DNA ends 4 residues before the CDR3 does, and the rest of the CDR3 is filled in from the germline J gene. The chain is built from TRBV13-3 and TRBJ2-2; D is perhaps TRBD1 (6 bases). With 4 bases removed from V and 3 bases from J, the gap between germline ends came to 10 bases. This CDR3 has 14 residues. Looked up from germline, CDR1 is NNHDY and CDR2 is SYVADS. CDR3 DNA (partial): TGTGCCAGCAGTAACAGGGTTGACACCGGG. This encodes CASSNRVDTG. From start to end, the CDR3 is CASSNRVDTGQLYF.

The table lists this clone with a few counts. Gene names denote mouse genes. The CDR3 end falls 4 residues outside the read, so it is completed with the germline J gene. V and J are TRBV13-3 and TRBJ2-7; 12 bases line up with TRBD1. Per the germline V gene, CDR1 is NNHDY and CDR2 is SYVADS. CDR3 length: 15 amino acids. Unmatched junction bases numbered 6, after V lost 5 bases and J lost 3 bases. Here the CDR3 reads CASRGTGGADYEQYF. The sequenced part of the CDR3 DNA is TGTGCCAGCAGAGGGACAGGGGGCGCTGACTAT.

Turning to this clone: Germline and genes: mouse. The CDR3 protein is CASSPPDRAYEQYF. CDR3 DNA, as far as it was read: TGTGCCAGCAGCCCCCCGGACAGGGCCTAT. V usage is TRBV13-3 and J usage is TRBJ2-7; 8 bases align to TRBD1. The read gets to within 4 residues of the CDR3 end, and the germline J gene fills in the rest. V dropped 5 bases and J dropped 2; count of bases not matched to a gene: 6. CDR1 and CDR2 from the germline V gene are NNHDY and SYVADS. The CDR3 runs to 14 residues.

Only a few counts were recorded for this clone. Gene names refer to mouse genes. The CDR3 is CASSGGLGGQSYEQYF. The CDR3 bases that were read are TGTGCCAGCAGTGGCGGACTGGGGGGGCAGTCCTAT. The chain recombines TRBV13-1 with TRBJ2-7, with TRBD2 identical over 13 bases. The read halts 4 residues ahead of the CDR3 end, with the missing end drawn from the germline J gene. Germline lookup yields CDR1 NSHNY and CDR2 SYGAGN. V was pared by 3 bases and J by 1 base, with 4 bases of the junction left unmatched. CDR3 length: 16 residues.

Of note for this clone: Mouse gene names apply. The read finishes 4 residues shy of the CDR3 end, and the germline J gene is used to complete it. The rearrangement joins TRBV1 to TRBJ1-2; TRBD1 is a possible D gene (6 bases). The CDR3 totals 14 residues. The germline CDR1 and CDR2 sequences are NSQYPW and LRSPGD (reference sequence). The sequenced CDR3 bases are TGCACCTGCAGTGCAGAAGCAGGGGATCCC. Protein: CTCSAEAGDP. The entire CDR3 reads CTCSAEAGDPDYTF.

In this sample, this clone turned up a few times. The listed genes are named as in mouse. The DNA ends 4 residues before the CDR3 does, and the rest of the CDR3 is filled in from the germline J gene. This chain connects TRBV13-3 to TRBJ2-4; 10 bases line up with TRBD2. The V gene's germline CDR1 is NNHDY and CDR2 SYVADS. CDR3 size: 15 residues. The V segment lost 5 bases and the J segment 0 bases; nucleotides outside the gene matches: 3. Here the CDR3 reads CASRGDWGSQNTLYF. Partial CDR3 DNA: TGTGCCAGCAGAGGGGACTGGGGAAGTCAAAAC.

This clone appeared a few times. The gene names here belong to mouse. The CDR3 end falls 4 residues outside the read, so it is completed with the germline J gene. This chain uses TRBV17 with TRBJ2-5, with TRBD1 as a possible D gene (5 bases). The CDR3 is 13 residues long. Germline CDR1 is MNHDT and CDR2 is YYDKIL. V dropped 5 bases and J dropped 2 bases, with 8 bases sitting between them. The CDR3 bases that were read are TGTGCTAGCAGTCCCCAGGGCCAAGAC. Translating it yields CASSPQGQD. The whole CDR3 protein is CASSPQGQDTQYF.

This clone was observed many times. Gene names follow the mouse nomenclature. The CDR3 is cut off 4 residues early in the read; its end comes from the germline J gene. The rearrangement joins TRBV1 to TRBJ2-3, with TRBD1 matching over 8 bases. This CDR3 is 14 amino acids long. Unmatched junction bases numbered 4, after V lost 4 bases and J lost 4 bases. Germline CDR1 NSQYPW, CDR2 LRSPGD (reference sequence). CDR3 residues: CTCSGRGRPETLYF. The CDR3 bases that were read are TGCACCTGCAGTGGCAGGGGGCGCCCAGAA.

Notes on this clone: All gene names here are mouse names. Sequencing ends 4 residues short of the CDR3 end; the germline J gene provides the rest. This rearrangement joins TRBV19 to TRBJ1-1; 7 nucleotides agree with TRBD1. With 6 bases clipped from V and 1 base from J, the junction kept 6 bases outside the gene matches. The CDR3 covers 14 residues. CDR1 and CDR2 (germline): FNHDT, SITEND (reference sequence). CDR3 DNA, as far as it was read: TGTGCCAGCAACAGGGGAGGGGGGAACACA. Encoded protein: CASNRGGGNT. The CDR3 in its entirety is CASNRGGGNTEVFF. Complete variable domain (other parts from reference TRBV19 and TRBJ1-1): GGIITQTPKFLIGQEGQKLTLKCQQNFNHDTMYWYRQDSGKGLRLIYYSITENDLQKGDLSEGYDASREKKSSFSLTVTSAQKNEMAVFLCASNRGGGNTEVFFGKGTRLTVV.

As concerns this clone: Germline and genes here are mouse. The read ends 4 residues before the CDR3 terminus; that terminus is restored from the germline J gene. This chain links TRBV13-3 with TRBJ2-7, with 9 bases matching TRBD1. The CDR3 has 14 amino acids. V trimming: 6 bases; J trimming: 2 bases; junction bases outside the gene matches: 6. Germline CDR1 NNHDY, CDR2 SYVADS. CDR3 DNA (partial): TGTGCCAGCACACCGGGACAGGGAACCTAT. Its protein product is CASTPGQGTY. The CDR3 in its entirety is CASTPGQGTYEQYF.

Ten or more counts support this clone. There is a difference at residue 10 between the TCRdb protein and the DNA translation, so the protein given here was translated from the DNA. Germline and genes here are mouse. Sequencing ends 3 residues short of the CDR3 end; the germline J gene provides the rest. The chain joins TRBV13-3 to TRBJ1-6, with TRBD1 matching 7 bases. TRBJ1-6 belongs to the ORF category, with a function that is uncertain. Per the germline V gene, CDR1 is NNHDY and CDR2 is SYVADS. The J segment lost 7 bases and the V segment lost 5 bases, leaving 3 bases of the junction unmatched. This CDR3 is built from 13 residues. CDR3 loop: CASRKGANSPLYF. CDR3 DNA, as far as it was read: TGTGCCAGCAGAAAGGGGGCGAATTCGCCC.